This T cell receptor (beta chain) is drawn from a study of shared clonotypes between healthy human individuals (dated by TCRdb to between 2020 and 2021). Broadly, across the study: Three men and a couple of women, aged 18 to 49 years, made up the cohort. For each donor, CD4 naive and CD4 memory were each given three plates, CD8 naive was given two plates, and CD8 memory was given one plate. To estimate repertoire size and how much clonotypes are shared between individuals, the study performed deep sequencing of blood TCR repertoires from a few healthy adults. To increase sequencing depth and limit assay-specific biases, TCR repertoire library preparation and sequencing were carried out by different laboratories using diverse techniques. Per donor, leukapheresis produced somewhere between about 0.94 and 9 billion PBMCs. Paper-wide results and their limitations: Only blood was sampled, and tissue TCR repertoires likely differ from those in blood. Pairwise subsampling led to the expectation that sequencing depth would affect the degree of clonotype sharing among donors. Because the study included a small number of donors, the genetic and exposure-history diversity represented was limited. Compared with non-shared clonotypes, clonotypes shared by all four sorted-subset donors had higher generation probabilities. Even with the large sequencing depth, rarefaction of the sorted-subset datasets indicated that sequencing was incomplete. Sharing across a few donors was observed for about 5% of naive CD4, less than 4% of naive CD8, 2.3% of memory CD4, and around 0.42% of memory CD8 clonotypes. Larger estimated clonotype richness was generally found for naive subsets than for memory subsets.

TCR CDR3 regions were amplified from genomic DNA by multiplex PCR using the deep immunoSEQ assay. Extracted genomic DNA from each cell subset was spread evenly across all wells of several immunoSEQ 96-well plates, with each plate serving as a replicate. For sorted subsets, approximately 210 ng genomic DNA, equal to tens of thousands of T cell genomes, was loaded into each replicate PCR. Purified libraries were measured with a Qubit 3.0 fluorometer, size-checked on a Bioanalyzer 2100, and measured again with the KAPA Library Quantification kit. Every immunoSEQ 96-well plate was sequenced on a separate single-read 150-cycle Illumina NextSeq 550 flow cell. The authors' analysis ran thus. Because the immunoSEQ output included only junctional sequences and no quality scores, the filtering could not be the same as the filtering used for full-length reads. To assign V/J genes and CDR3, sequences were annotated against IMGT germline references using PyIR, a Python wrapper for IgBLAST v1.9. Reads were removed for weak V/J assignments (E-value above 1e-6), missing CDR3, stop codons, out-of-frame junctions, or ambiguous translated residues. V3J clonotypes were defined as sequences sharing the same inferred V gene, J gene, and CDR3 amino acid sequence. Percentage overlap between repertoires was calculated by dividing the number of shared unique clonotypes by the size of the smaller repertoire. Three approaches were used to assess repertoire richness: RTK rarefaction, the Chao1 estimator, and Recon v2.1 estimates of unobserved clonotypes. Generation probabilities were computed with OLGA for all TCRbeta clonotypes obtained by the gDNA method from several donors. TCRdb mirrors the immuneACCESS table, restricted to in-frame sequences. Some clones are absent from its copies; in checked studies, under half trace to an unresolved V gene, and the reason for the others is unknown. The V and J calls and clone size were taken over from that table, and D and trimming were inferred from the DNA. The table for this sample lists 2 million or so clones; about 95% of them were counted only once. The biggest ten clones account for roughly 1% of the sample.

CD8 naive samples consisted of CD45RO-negative cells that were positively selected for CCR7, yielding a CD45RA+CCR7+ population without TemRA cells. Donors were healthy HIV-negative adults with no recently reported acute infections or vaccinations. All donors were Caucasian adults living in Nashville, Tennessee, USA. Blood was collected by leukapheresis, and PBMCs were isolated by Ficoll-Histopaque density gradient centrifugation and then cryopreserved in liquid nitrogen vapor phase. Purity and quantity of every magnetically sorted T cell population were checked by analytical flow cytometry. Each sorted fraction had its genomic DNA isolated and then quantified by UV absorbance on a Nanodrop 2000c. Comments on this clone: Its antigen target is currently unknown. No much larger clone exists at a distance of one base, and base qualities are not known.

V and J are truncated by 5 bases and 2 bases respectively, leaving an intervening sequence of 13 bases. CDR1 and CDR2 (SEHNR, FQNEAQ) derive from the germline V gene (reference sequence). Taken from cysteine to phenylalanine, the CDR3 has 14 residues. Kept here is only the CDR3 DNA, which spans 42 bases and is read in frame from base 1. The source is a man aged 18 to 29 in good health. In this chain, TRBV7-9 is recombined with TRBJ2-7; the D gene is not confidently resolved. The sequenced material came from naive CD8+ T cells sorted from blood. The cell subset or site label for this specimen denotes: CD45RA+CCR7+. For the CDR3, the sequence is CASSPPEVPYEQYF. The bases read TGTGCCAGCAGCCCGCCCGAGGTACCCTACGAGCAGTACTTC.